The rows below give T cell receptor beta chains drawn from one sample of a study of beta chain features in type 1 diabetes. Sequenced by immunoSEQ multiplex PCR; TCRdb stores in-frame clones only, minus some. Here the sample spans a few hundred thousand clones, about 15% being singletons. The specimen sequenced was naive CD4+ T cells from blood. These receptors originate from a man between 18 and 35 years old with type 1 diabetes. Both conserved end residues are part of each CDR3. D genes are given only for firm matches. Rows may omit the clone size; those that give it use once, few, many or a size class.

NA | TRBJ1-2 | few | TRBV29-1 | TGCGGATCTAAAGCGGGGGCCTATGGCTACACCTTC | CGSKAGAYGYTF
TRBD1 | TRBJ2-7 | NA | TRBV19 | TGTGCCAGTAGTAGGGACAGGACCAGCTCCTACGAGCAGTACTTC | CASSRDRTSSYEQYF
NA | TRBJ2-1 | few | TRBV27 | TGTGCCAGCAGCGAGACTTACAATGAGCAGTTCTTC | CASSETYNEQFF
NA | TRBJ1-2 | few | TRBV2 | TGTGCCAGCGACAGCTCCTATGGCTACACCTTC | CASDSSYGYTF
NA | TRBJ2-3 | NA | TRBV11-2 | TGTGCCAGCAGCATCCTAGTCGCAGATACGCAGTATTTT | CASSILVADTQYF
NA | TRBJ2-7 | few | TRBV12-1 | TGTGCCAGCAGCTCCCGGGGTAGCGGGAGGCCCTACGAGCAGTACTTC | CASSSRGSGRPYEQYF
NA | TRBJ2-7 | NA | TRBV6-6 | TGTGCCAGCAGGCCGACAACGGGGACCTACGAGCAGTACTTC | CASRPTTGTYEQYF
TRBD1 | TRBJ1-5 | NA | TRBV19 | TGTGCCAGTAGGGGAGCAGGGGGCTGGCAGCCCCAGCATTTT | CASRGAGGWQPQHF
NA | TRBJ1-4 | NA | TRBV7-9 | TGTGCCAGCAGCTTAGAAGGGGGAAAACTGTTTTTT | CASSLEGGKLFF
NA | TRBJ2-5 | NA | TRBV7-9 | TGTGCCAGCAGCCCACTCCAAGAGACCCAGTACTTC | CASSPLQETQYF
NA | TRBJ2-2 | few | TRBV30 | TGTGCCGGTGGGATCCCGGGGTGGACCGGGGAGCTGTTTTTT | CAGGIPGWTGELFF
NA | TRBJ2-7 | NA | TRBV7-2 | TGTGCCAGCACCAGAGGATGGCCCTTGTACGAGCAGTACTTC | CASTRGWPLYEQYF
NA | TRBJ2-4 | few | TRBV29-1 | TGCAGCGTTGAAGATAGACTAGCCAAAAACATTCAGTACTTC | CSVEDRLAKNIQYF
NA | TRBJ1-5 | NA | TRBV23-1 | TGCGCCAGCAGTCACCCGGCGACAGGCGACAATCAGCCCCAGCATTTT | CASSHPATGDNQPQHF
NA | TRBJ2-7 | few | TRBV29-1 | TGCAGCGTTGGTGGGGCTAACGAGCAGTACTTC | CSVGGANEQYF
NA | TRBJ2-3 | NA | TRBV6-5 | TGTGCCAGCAGCCGGGACTCTAGCACAGATACGCAGTATTTT | CASSRDSSTDTQYF
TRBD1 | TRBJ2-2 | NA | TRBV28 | TGTGCCAGCACGACACCGGGACAGGGGATGACCGGGGAGCTGTTTTTT | CASTTPGQGMTGELFF
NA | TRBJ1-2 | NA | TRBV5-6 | TGTGCCAGCAGCCAGACAGATATCTATGGCTACACCTTC | CASSQTDIYGYTF
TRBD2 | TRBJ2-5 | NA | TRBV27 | TGTGCCAGCAGGGGGTTCGGGGGGCAAGAGACCCAGTACTTC | CASRGFGGQETQYF
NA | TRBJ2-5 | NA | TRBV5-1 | TGCGCCAGCAGCATCCCCGGGGAGACCCAGTACTTC | CASSIPGETQYF
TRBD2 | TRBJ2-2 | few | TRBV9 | TGTGCCAGCAGCGTAAAGACGGGGGGGCGAAACGGGGAGCTGTTTTTT | CASSVKTGGRNGELFF
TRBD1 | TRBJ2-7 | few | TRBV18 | TGTGCCAGCTCACCATCCCCGAGACAGGGTATCTACGAGCAGTACTTC | CASSPSPRQGIYEQYF
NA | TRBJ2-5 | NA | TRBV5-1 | TGCGCCAGCAGCTTCCAAAACAATCAAGAGACCCAGTACTTC | CASSFQNNQETQYF
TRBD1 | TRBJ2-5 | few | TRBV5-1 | TGCGCCAGCAGCTCCCTGACAGGGTCTCAAGAGACCCAGTACTTC | CASSSLTGSQETQYF
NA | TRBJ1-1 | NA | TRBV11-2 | TGTGCCAGCAGCTTAGACAGGGATACTGAAGCTTTCTTT | CASSLDRDTEAFF
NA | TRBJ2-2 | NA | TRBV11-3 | TGTGCCAGCAGCTTAAATAGCGCCGGGGAGCTGTTTTTT | CASSLNSAGELFF
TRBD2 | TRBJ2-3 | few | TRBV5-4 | TGTGCCAGCAGCCGACCGGGACTACGGACAGATACGCAGTATTTT | CASSRPGLRTDTQYF
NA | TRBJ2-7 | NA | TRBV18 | TGTGCCAGCTCACCACAGGGTCGGCAGGGGATGTACGAGCAGTACTTC | CASSPQGRQGMYEQYF
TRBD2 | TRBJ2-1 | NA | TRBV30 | TGTGCCTGGAATAGCGGGGGGGTTTCCTACAATGAGCAGTTCTTC | CAWNSGGVSYNEQFF
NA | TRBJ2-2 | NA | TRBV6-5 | TGTGCCAGCAGTTTACAGGGTCCGTCCGGGGAGCTGTTTTTT | CASSLQGPSGELFF
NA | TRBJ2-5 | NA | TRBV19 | TGTGCCAGTAGTATACCGGGAGCCACTGAGACCCAGTACTTC | CASSIPGATETQYF
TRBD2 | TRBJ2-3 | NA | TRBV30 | TGTGCCTGGAGTGTCTTAGCGGGAAGTACAGATACGCAGTATTTT | CAWSVLAGSTDTQYF
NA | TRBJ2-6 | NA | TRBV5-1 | TGCGCCAGCAGCTTGGTAGGGGCTGGGGCCAACGTCCTGACTTTC | CASSLVGAGANVLTF
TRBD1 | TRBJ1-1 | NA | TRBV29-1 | TGCAGCGTTGAAGCCCCCAGGGGGAAGACCACTGAAGCTTTCTTT | CSVEAPRGKTTEAFF
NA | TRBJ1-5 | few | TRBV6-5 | TGTGCCAGCAGTTACGCAGGGGAGCAGCCCCAGCATTTT | CASSYAGEQPQHF
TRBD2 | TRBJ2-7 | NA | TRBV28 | TGTGCCAGCAGTTTAGATGAGCGGGAGGTCTACTTC | CASSLDEREVYF
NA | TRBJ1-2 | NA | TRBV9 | TGTGCCAGCAGCGTAGCGGCGGGGAACTATGGCTACACCTTC | CASSVAAGNYGYTF
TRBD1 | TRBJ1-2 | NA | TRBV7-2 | TGTGCCAGCAGCACCGGACAGGGGGCTCACTATGGCTACACCTTC | CASSTGQGAHYGYTF
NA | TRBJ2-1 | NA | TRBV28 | TGTGCCAGCAGTTTAGTTTTTATTCCTGCCAGGCTTCTGTCCAATGAGCAGTTCTTC | CASSLVFIPARLLSNEQFF
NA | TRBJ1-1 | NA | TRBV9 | TGTGCCAGCAGCGCCTACCCGAGGACTGAAGCTTTCTTT | CASSAYPRTEAFF
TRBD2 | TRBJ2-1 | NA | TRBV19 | TGTGCCAGTACCCAAGTGGCTAGCGGGGATGATGAGCAGTTCTTC | CASTQVASGDDEQFF
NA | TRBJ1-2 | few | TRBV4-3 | TGCGCCAGCAGCCGTCAAGGGGGGGGGTACACCTTC | CASSRQGGGYTF
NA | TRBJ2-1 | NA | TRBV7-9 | TGTGCCAGCGGAAACCACGGGACCCAGGGGGGTGAGCAGTTCTTC | CASGNHGTQGGEQFF
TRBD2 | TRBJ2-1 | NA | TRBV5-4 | TGTGCCAGCAGCTTGACTAGCGGGAGGGACAATGAGCAGTTCTTC | CASSLTSGRDNEQFF
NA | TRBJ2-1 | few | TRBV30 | TGTGCCTCCGAGGCGGGGACCTCTTACAATGAGCAGTTCTTC | CASEAGTSYNEQFF
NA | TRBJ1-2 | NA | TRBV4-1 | TGCGCCAGCAGCCAAGAAAGGGCCGGGGGACCTAACTATGGCTACACCTTC | CASSQERAGGPNYGYTF
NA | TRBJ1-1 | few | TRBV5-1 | TGCGCCAGCAGCTTGGGTTCGCAGGCTGAAGCTTTCTTT | CASSLGSQAEAFF
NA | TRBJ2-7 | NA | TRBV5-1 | TGCGCCAGCAGCATGCACAGGAGAGCCTACGAGCAGTACTTC | CASSMHRRAYEQYF
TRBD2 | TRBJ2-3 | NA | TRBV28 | TGTGCCATTCTTGAGCGGGGAGCGTTAGATACGCAGTATTTT | CAILERGALDTQYF
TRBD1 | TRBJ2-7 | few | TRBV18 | TGTGCCAGCTCACTACAGGGGGCGCCCCTATACGAGCAGTACTTC | CASSLQGAPLYEQYF
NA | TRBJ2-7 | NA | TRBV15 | TGTGCCACCAGCCTCCCAGTTTACCGCCCCTACGAGCAGTACTTC | CATSLPVYRPYEQYF
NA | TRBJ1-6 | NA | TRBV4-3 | TGCGCCAGCAGAGGACAGTTAGGCCTTCTTAATTCACCCCTCCACTTT | CASRGQLGLLNSPLHF
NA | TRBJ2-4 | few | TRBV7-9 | TGTGCCAGCGGGGGGTGGGGCGGCTCAGCCAAAAACATTCAGTACTTC | CASGGWGGSAKNIQYF